This T cell receptor beta chain appears in the sequencing data of a study of type 1 regulatory T cells. At the level of the study: This in vitro CD4 product, T-allo10, is enriched for Tr1 cells and alloantigen-specific.

Germline CDR1 MNHNS, CDR2 SASEGT. The CDR3 covers 14 residues. Unmatched junction bases numbered 11, after V lost 2 bases and J lost 11 bases. TCRdb called the reads again in MiXCR, with one record for every CDR3 protein. Of 75,000 to 100,000 distinct CDR3 sequences listed, 25% to 40% are singletons. The receptor was isolated from a human donor in good health. Sequencing was carried out using CD4+ T cells, either the whole sample or a sorted fraction (not recorded which). The chain combines TRBV6-1 with TRBJ1-1; TRBD1 matches 7 bases. The CDR3 protein is CASSETGVALVAFF. In DNA form, the CDR3 reads TGTGCCAGCAGTGAAACAGGGGTTGCGCTCGTGGCTTTCTTT.